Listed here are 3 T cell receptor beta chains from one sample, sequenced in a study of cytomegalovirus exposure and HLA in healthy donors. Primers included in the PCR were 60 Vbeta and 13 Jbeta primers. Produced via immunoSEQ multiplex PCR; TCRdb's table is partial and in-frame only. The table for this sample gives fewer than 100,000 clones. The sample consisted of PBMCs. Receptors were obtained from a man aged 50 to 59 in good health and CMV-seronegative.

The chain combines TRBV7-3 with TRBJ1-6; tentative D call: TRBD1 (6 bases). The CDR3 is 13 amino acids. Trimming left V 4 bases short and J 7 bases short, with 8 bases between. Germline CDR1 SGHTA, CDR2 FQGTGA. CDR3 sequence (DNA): TGTGCCAGCAGCTCGGACAGAAATTCACCCCTCCACTTT. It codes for CASSSDRNSPLHF. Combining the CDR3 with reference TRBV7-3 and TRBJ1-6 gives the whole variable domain GAGVSQTPSNKVTEKGKYVELRCDPISGHTALYWYRQSLGQGPEFLIYFQGTGAADDSGLPNDRFFAVRPEGSVSTLKIQRTERGDSAVYLCASSSDRNSPLHFGNGTRLTVT.

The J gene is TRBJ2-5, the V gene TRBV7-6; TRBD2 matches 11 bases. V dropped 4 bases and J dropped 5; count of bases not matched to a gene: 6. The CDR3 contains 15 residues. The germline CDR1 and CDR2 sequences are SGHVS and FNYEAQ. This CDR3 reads CASSWELAGVETQYF. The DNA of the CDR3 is TGTGCCAGCAGCTGGGAACTAGCGGGGGTTGAGACCCAGTACTTC.

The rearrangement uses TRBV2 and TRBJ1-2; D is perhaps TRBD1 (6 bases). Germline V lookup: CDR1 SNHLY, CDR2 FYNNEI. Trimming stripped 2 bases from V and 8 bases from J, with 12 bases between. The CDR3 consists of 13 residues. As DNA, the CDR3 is TGTGCCAGCAGTGAACAAGCAGGGGAAGGCTACACCTTC. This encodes CASSEQAGEGYTF.